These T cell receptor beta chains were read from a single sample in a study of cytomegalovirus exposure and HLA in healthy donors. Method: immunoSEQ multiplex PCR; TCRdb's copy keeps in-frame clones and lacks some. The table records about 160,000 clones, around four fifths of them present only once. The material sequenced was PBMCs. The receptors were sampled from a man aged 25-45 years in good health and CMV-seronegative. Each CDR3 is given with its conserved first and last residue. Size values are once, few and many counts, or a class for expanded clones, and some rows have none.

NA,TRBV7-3,CASSSTGSSTDTQYF
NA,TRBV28,CASSLGQGGPFGYEQYF
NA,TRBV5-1,CASSVTVADGANVLTF
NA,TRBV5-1,CASSAGSSTDTQYF
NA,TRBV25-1,CASSVTGPPGNTIYF
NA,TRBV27,CASSLMEPGMGKETQYF
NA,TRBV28,CASKSWALGGREHYTQYF
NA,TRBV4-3,CASSQDWLPSEQYF
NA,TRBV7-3,CASSRDYSSYNEQFF
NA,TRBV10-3,CAISEKQRQETQYF
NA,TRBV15,CATSGRGVSGNTIYF
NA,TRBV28,CASSLIYQGARMYSNQPQHF
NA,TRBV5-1,CASSLAVPADGSNSPLHF
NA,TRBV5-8,CASSPLGGGTVQYEQYF
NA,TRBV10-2,CASSEPRSSRGDVEQYF
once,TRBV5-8,CASSPRTVSSGNTIYF
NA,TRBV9,CASSRGGSGNEQFF
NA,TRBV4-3,CASSRGQWDEQFF
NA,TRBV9,CASSVGSLGTYNEQFF
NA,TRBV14,CASSQETRHGYTF
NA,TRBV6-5,CASSETGYYGYTF
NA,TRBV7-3,CASSPRASGVYNEQFF
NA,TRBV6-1,CASSEAWDRMNTEAFF
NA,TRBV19,CASSRGSPLNYGYTF
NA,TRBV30,CAWRTWGSGGTLGTGELFF
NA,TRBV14,CASSQRRSRGYTF
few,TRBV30,CAWTGDPSGNTIYF
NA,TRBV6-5,CASSYGRATNEKLFF
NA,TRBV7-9,CASSLGQGRTEAFF
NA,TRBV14,CASSDQPLDPTTSGNTQYF
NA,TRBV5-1,CASSLLTGLGNEKLFF
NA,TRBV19,CASSRRQGDYGYTF
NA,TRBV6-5,CASSYSTGPLNTEAFF
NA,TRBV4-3,CASSQEVRGTNYGYTF
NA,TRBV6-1,CASRDYSYEQYF
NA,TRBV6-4,CASSDWLAGDIDTQYF
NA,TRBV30,CAFQTSPSTDTQYF
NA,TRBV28,CASSLMTSVIYNEQFF
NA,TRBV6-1,CASSEGPFNEQFF